This is a list of T cell receptor beta chains from one sample in a study of identical twins. MiXCR, applied by TCRdb to the 5' RACE reads, yields one record per CDR3 protein. The repertoire includes about 470,000 distinct CDR3 sequences, around 24% of them detected once, and about 2.7% sits in the top ten. This sample was shared with a second study, whose subject was T cells expressing NK-cell markers.

Sample: CD4+ T cells sorted from blood. These receptor sequences come from a young woman in good health. The CDR3 runs from the conserved cysteine through the conserved F or W. Fields, in order: J gene, V gene, D gene, clone size, CDR3 protein, CDR3 DNA. D genes are given only for firm matches. Only some rows state a clone size, as once, few, many or a class for expanded clones.

>TRBJ1-6|TRBV2|.|.
CASSVPGSSYNSPLHF
TGTGCCAGCAGTGTCCCAGGGAGCTCCTATAATTCACCCCTCCACTTT
>TRBJ2-1|TRBV6-1|TRBD2|many
CASSTTLGTSNNEQFF
TGTGCCAGCAGTACCACTTTAGGGACTAGTAACAATGAGCAGTTCTTC
>TRBJ2-1|TRBV12-3/TRBV12-4|.|few
CASSPFLIGGNEQFF
TGTGCCAGCAGTCCGTTCCTCATAGGTGGGAATGAGCAGTTCTTC
>TRBJ2-3|TRBV5-1|.|.
CASSSSLVTDTQYF
TGCGCCAGCAGCTCTTCCCTGGTCACAGATACGCAGTATTTT
>TRBJ2-7|TRBV5-6|.|.
CASSLDRRALEQYF
TGTGCCAGCAGCTTGGACAGGCGAGCCTTAGAGCAGTACTTC
>TRBJ1-2|TRBV20-1|.|.
CSSGLPSYGYTF
TGCAGTTCGGGACTCCCCTCCTATGGCTACACCTTC
>TRBJ2-7|TRBV6-1|TRBD1|.
CASTHRGGEQYF
TGTGCCAGTACTCACAGGGGTGGCGAGCAGTACTTC
>TRBJ2-1|TRBV20-1|.|.
CSAKSTYYNEQFF
TGCAGTGCTAAAAGTACATACTACAATGAGCAGTTCTTC
>TRBJ1-5|TRBV10-3|.|.
CAITWGSNQPQHF
TGTGCCATCACTTGGGGGAGCAATCAGCCCCAGCATTTT
>TRBJ2-7|TRBV20-1|TRBD1|.
CSAGWTGSYEQYF
TGCAGTGCCGGTTGGACAGGGTCTTACGAGCAGTACTTC
>TRBJ2-2|TRBV30|TRBD2|.
CAWSRPAGEPGELFF
TGTGCCTGGAGCAGGCCAGCGGGAGAACCCGGGGAGCTGTTTTTT
>TRBJ1-6|TRBV9|.|.
CASSVAMKESPLHF
TGTGCCAGCAGCGTAGCGATGAAGGAATCACCCCTCCACTTT
>TRBJ1-6|TRBV25-1|.|many
CASSSLGDSPLHF
TGTGCCAGCAGTTCCCTAGGTGATTCACCCCTCCACTTT
>TRBJ2-3|TRBV5-1|.|few
CASSLINTQYF
TGCGCCAGCAGCTTGATAAATACGCAGTATTTT
>TRBJ1-1|TRBV7-8|TRBD1|.
CASSLERQGKAFF
TGTGCCAGCAGCTTAGAAAGACAGGGTAAGGCTTTCTTT
>TRBJ1-6|TRBV19|.|.
CASSPRPERDSPLHF
TGTGCCAGTAGTCCCCGTCCGGAACGGGACTCACCCCTCCACTTT
>TRBJ2-3|TRBV20-1|TRBD2|.
CSATLAGSTDTQYF
TGCAGTGCGACCCTAGCGGGGAGCACAGATACGCAGTATTTT
>TRBJ2-7|TRBV5-5|.|.
CASSLSAGESGEQYF
TGTGCCAGCAGCTTGTCGGCAGGGGAGTCTGGAGAGCAGTACTTC
>TRBJ2-1|TRBV5-1|TRBD1|.
CASSLVGRGLPLGSYNEQFF
TGCGCCAGCAGCTTGGTGGGCAGGGGGCTACCTTTAGGCTCCTACAATGAGCAGTTCTTC
>TRBJ2-5|TRBV7-9|TRBD2|.
CASSLIFLAETKETQYF
TGTGCCAGCAGCTTGATTTTCCTAGCGGAAACAAAAGAGACCCAGTACTTC
>TRBJ1-1|TRBV7-9|.|few
CASSPSGHYTEAFF
TGTGCCAGCAGCCCGTCGGGACACTACACTGAAGCTTTCTTT
>TRBJ1-2|TRBV11-2|.|.
CASSLPGSLGYTF
TGTGCCAGCAGCTTACCGGGGAGTTTAGGCTACACCTTC
>TRBJ1-1|TRBV3-1|.|.
CASRREGGTEAFF
TGTGCCAGCCGAAGGGAAGGGGGCACTGAAGCTTTCTTT
>TRBJ2-6|TRBV12-3/TRBV12-4|.|few
CASSFYSPLGRSGANVLTF
TGTGCCAGCAGTTTTTACTCCCCATTAGGCCGCTCTGGGGCCAACGTCCTGACTTTC
>TRBJ2-7|TRBV7-2|.|.
CASTLPGGAYEQYF
TGTGCCAGCACCCTCCCCGGCGGAGCATACGAGCAGTACTTC
>TRBJ2-5|TRBV12-3/TRBV12-4|.|.
CASQSGREGVAPYF
TGTGCCAGCCAAAGTGGCCGCGAGGGGGTAGCTCCGTACTTC
>TRBJ1-1|TRBV12-3/TRBV12-4|TRBD1|.
CASSLPGTGGKAFF
TGTGCCAGCAGCCTCCCGGGGACAGGGGGTAAAGCTTTCTTT
>TRBJ1-2|TRBV15|.|few
CATSTPFEAYTF
TGTGCCACCAGCACTCCTTTTGAGGCCTACACCTTC
>TRBJ1-6|TRBV7-3|.|few
CASSSNPWDSPLHF
TGTGCCAGCAGTTCCAACCCTTGGGATTCACCCCTCCACTTT
>TRBJ2-5|TRBV12-3/TRBV12-4|.|few
CASSPGGPGETQYF
TGTGCCAGCAGCCCCGGGGGGCCAGGGGAGACCCAGTACTTC
>TRBJ2-1|TRBV4-3|.|.
CASSQAPGHRNEQFF
TGCGCCAGCAGCCAAGCGCCAGGGCACCGCAATGAGCAGTTCTTC
>TRBJ2-3|TRBV7-9|.|.
CASNPPGLHTDTQYF
TGTGCCAGCAACCCTCCGGGACTTCACACAGATACGCAGTATTTT
>TRBJ2-1|TRBV10-3|.|few
CAISESQRLSLPREQFF
TGTGCCATCAGTGAGTCGCAAAGACTATCGCTGCCCAGGGAGCAGTTCTTC
>TRBJ2-6|TRBV29-1|.|.
CSVHVRPGSVDSSGANVLTF
TGCAGCGTCCACGTACGCCCGGGCTCAGTTGATTCTTCTGGGGCCAACGTCCTGACTTTC
>TRBJ2-5|TRBV5-1|.|medium-sized
CASSSGTSQETQYF
TGCGCCAGCAGCTCCGGGACGTCCCAAGAGACCCAGTACTTC
>TRBJ1-5|TRBV7-2|.|few
CASSAPGPRGNQPQHF
TGTGCCAGCAGCGCACCGGGACCAAGGGGCAATCAGCCCCAGCATTTT
>TRBJ1-1|TRBV5-1|.|many
CASSSGNTEAFF
TGCGCCAGCAGCTCCGGTAACACTGAAGCTTTCTTT
>TRBJ2-7|TRBV10-3|TRBD1|.
CAISGTGRSYEQYF
TGTGCCATCAGTGGGACAGGGCGTTCCTACGAGCAGTACTTC
>TRBJ2-4|TRBV20-1|.|few
CSAREGLGLAGTHLAKNIQYF
TGCAGTGCTAGAGAGGGGCTTGGATTGGCCGGCACCCACCTAGCCAAAAACATTCAGTACTTC
>TRBJ2-3|TRBV27|TRBD1|.
CASSPDRGGGTDTQYF
TGTGCCAGCAGTCCCGACAGGGGAGGCGGCACAGATACGCAGTATTTT
>TRBJ2-5|TRBV7-2|.|.
CASSLEVLTETQYF
TGTGCCAGCAGCTTAGAGGTGCTGACGGAGACCCAGTACTTC
>TRBJ1-5|TRBV4-1|.|.
CASSQAIGNQPQHF
TGCGCCAGCAGCCAAGCTATTGGCAATCAGCCCCAGCATTTT
>TRBJ1-2|TRBV12-3/TRBV12-4|.|few
CASSLMRGGNYGYTF
TGTGCCAGCAGTTTAATGAGGGGCGGGAACTATGGCTACACCTTC
>TRBJ2-7|TRBV7-2|.|.
CASSLWGNEQYF
TGTGCCAGCAGCTTATGGGGTAACGAGCAGTACTTC
>TRBJ2-7|TRBV27|.|.
CASSLTNTYEQYF
TGTGCCAGCAGTTTGACGAATACCTACGAGCAGTACTTC
>TRBJ2-5|TRBV12-3/TRBV12-4|TRBD2|.
CASSLGASGRVQETQYF
TGTGCCAGCAGTTTAGGGGCCAGCGGGAGAGTGCAAGAGACCCAGTACTTC
>TRBJ1-5|TRBV19|TRBD1|few
CASSTTTGIQPQHF
TGTGCCAGTAGTACCACGACAGGGATACAGCCCCAGCATTTT
>TRBJ1-1|TRBV7-2|.|.
CASSLLQGYTEAFF
TGTGCCAGCAGCTTACTACAGGGCTACACTGAAGCTTTCTTT
>TRBJ1-4|TRBV4-3|.|.
CASSRSPGLNEKLFF
TGCGCCAGCAGCCGCTCACCGGGCCTCAATGAAAAACTGTTTTTT
>TRBJ2-1|TRBV11-2|TRBD2|few
CASSFQSGGPGEQFF
TGTGCCAGCAGCTTCCAATCGGGGGGGCCCGGTGAGCAGTTCTTC
>TRBJ2-1|TRBV15|.|once
CATSRDYEQFF
TGTGCCACCAGCAGAGATTATGAGCAGTTCTTC
>TRBJ2-5|TRBV6-2/TRBV6-3|TRBD2|.
CASGGLAASETQYF
TGTGCCAGCGGGGGACTAGCGGCATCGGAGACCCAGTACTTC
>TRBJ2-1|TRBV18|.|few
CASSPNGYSYNEQFF
TGTGCCAGCTCACCAAACGGGTACTCCTACAATGAGCAGTTCTTC